This T cell receptor (beta chain) is drawn from a study of memory CD4+ T cells and cytomegalovirus serostatus. For this clone: Its antigen is currently unknown.

Single viable CD3+CD4+CD8-CD45RO+ cells were sorted as the memory CD4+ T cells. Study-level results: Suggested: most of the CMV-linked TCR signature lies in CD4+ memory cells. A US-trained random forest predicted CMV serostatus with median AUC around 0.9.

Sequencing used immunoSEQ multiplex PCR; TCRdb keeps in-frame clones, though not all of them. The table includes approximately 49,000 clones, over 75% detected once. The sequence was obtained from an adult in good health and CMV-seronegative. The specimen was memory CD4+ T cells from blood.

The CDR3 spells CASSTRDGPYEQYF. Here the CDR3 DNA reads TGTGCCAGTAGTACCCGGGACGGTCCCTACGAGCAGTACTTC. The chain employs TRBV19 and TRBJ2-7; D could derive from TRBD1 or TRBD2 (5 bases each). Germline CDR1 LNHDA, CDR2 SQIVND (reference sequence). This CDR3 has 14 residues. Trimming cost V 4 bases and J 2 bases, with 12 bases left between them.